This TCR beta chain was found in a study of metastatic and nonmetastatic thyroid tumors. Across the whole study: Patients with malignant and benign thyroid disease provided blood and tumor or nodule tissue, whose repertoires were compared. General study results and limits: It was reported that TCR beta diversity was significantly higher in malignant thyroid tumors than benign nodules, in blood and tumor.

In the study's own analysis: CDR3 differences across clinicopathological groups were used to build a distant-metastasis classifier for papillary thyroid cancer. TCRdb reassembled clones from the PCR reads with MiXCR. TCRdb, not the original authors, processed these V and J calls. The repertoire holds tens of thousands of clones, less than 25% seen once, with about 43% in the top ten. The V segment lost 4 bases and the J segment 7 bases; nucleotides outside the gene matches: 4. The CDR3 has 14 amino acids. CDR1 is SGDLS, CDR2 YYNGEE, per germline. Patients had received no treatment of any kind before thyroid surgery. This clone was seen repeatedly, ten times or more. Its antigen is as yet unknown.

The V call is TRBV9, the J call TRBJ2-2, with 10 bases fitting TRBD1. The TCR was taken from a female donor with papillary thyroid cancer or a benign thyroid nodule (not recorded which). Some clones in this sample may be carry-over from other donors' samples. The specimen was blood. CDR3 sequence: CASSPTGGGGELFF. DNA for the CDR3: TGTGCCAGCAGCCCGACAGGGGGCGGCGGGGAGCTGTTTTTT.